Reported below is one T cell receptor beta chain. This sample was taken from a study of blood T cell repertoires in COVID-19. As for the study in general: Some COVID-19 samples were acute and others convalescent; all came from the United States, Italy and Spain. PBMCs, B-cell-depleted T cells, or T cells were the source of the cDNA or gDNA that made up the material.

The CDR3 contains 14 residues. J gave up 6 bases and V 4 bases, and 5 bases lay outside the gene matches. Germline CDR1 ENHRY, CDR2 SYGVKD. In the original analysis: The authors estimated nucleated cell counts from reference gene primer amplification. Libraries were prepared by immunoSEQ multiplex PCR; TCRdb keeps only in-frame clonotypes and omits some of them. From that table come the V and J calls and clone size; the DNA was used to work out D and trimming. The sample has tens of thousands of clones; 75% to 90% are singletons. V usage is TRBV10-3 and J usage is TRBJ2-7; 11 bases are shared with TRBD2. This sequence originates from a man in his 70s with active or convalescent COVID-19. The sample was peripheral blood. In DNA, the CDR3 is TGTGCCATCAGTGGACTAGCGGGGTTCGCCGAGCAGTACTTC. Its protein product is CAISGLAGFAEQYF.